This T cell receptor (beta chain) was captured by sequencing in a study of blood T cells in healthy people across ages. The CDR3 totals 14 residues. The germline CDR1 and CDR2 sequences are SGHTA and FQGTGA. V was pared by 0 bases and J by 6 bases, with 5 bases of the junction left unmatched. Using a J-beta primer mix together with a sample-barcoded 5' primer, a second PCR was run for roughly 6 to 11 cycles. TCRdb analysed the 5' RACE reads with MiXCR anew, one entry per CDR3 protein. In the table there are approximately 1,700,000 distinct CDR3 sequences, 39% of which are singletons. This clonotype was found many times. All donors came from Russia, were Caucasian and healthy, and spanned ages roughly 6 to 100. The extraction recovered at least 5.5 micrograms of total RNA per sample.

The J gene is TRBJ2-7, the V gene TRBV7-3; 7 bases match TRBD1. This TCR came from a human donor in good health. Material: blood. CDR3 in amino acids: CASSLTGQYSEQYF. The CDR3 region has the DNA TGTGCCAGCAGCTTAACGGGACAGTATTCCGAGCAGTACTTC.